Presented here are 27 T cell receptor beta chains from one specimen sequenced in a study of blood T cell repertoires in COVID-19. The table came from immunoSEQ multiplex PCR; TCRdb's copy has only in-frame clones and leaves some out. The sample lists 200,000 to 250,000 clones; roughly 85% were seen once. Sequenced: peripheral blood. Receptor source: a woman aged 70-85 years with COVID-19, enrolled during active disease.

The chain links TRBV7-2 to TRBJ2-7; perhaps TRBD1 as D (6 bases). CDR1 and CDR2 from the germline V gene are SGHTA and FQGNSA. V was clipped by 1 base and J by 5 bases, with 21 bases between them. CDR3 length: 17 residues. The CDR3 is CASSLGWAGTPRDEQYF. CDR3 bases: TGTGCCAGCAGCTTAGGTTGGGCAGGGACACCTAGGGACGAGCAGTACTTC. Together with reference TRBV7-2 and TRBJ2-7, the CDR3 gives the full variable domain: GAGVSQSPSNKVTEKGKDVELRCDPISGHTALYWYRQSLGQGLEFLIYFQGNSAPDKSGLPSDRFSAERTGGSVSTLTIQRTQQEDSAVYLCASSLGWAGTPRDEQYFGPGTRLTVT.

The chain recombines TRBV10-3 with TRBJ2-1; 7 nucleotides agree with TRBD2. CDR1 is ENHRY, CDR2 SYGVKD, per germline. The ends lost 6 bases at V and 7 bases at J; junction bases unmatched: 9. The CDR3 spans 14 residues. CDR3 sequence (DNA): TGTGCCATCAGGGCGGGAGTGACGGGGAATGAGCAGTTCTTC. As protein: CAIRAGVTGNEQFF.

The V and J genes are TRBV29-1 and TRBJ1-2; TRBD1 matches at 9 bases. The CDR3 consists of 14 residues. Losses at the gene ends were 5 bases for V and 5 bases for J; bases not matched to a gene: 9. Germline V CDR1 and CDR2: SQVTM, ANQGSEA. The CDR3 coding sequence is TGCAGCGTTTGGGGGAGGGACAGGGAATATGGCTACACCTTC. Translating gives CSVWGRDREYGYTF.

This clone was found a few times. The rearrangement uses TRBV19 and TRBJ1-4, with D possibly matching TRBD1 (5 bases). The CDR3 contains 13 residues. Trimming took off 4 bases at V and 9 bases at J, with 12 bases between the two ends. The germline gives CDR1 LNHDA, CDR2 SQIVND (reference sequence). CDR3 in DNA: TGTGCCAGTAGTAGAGGGGAGGGGAAAAAACTGTTTTTT. The encoded protein is CASSRGEGKKLFF. Using reference TRBV19 and TRBJ1-4 for the parts outside the CDR3, the full variable domain is DGGITQSPKYLFRKEGQNVTLSCEQNLNHDAMYWYRQDPGQGLRLIYYSQIVNDFQKGDIAEGYSVSREKKESFPLTVTSAQKNPTAFYLCASSRGEGKKLFFGSGTQLSVL.

This clone occurred a few times. The rearrangement joins TRBV6-2 or TRBV6-3 to TRBJ1-5; D may be TRBD1 (6 bases). The CDR3 is 14 amino acids. CDR1 MNHEY and CDR2 SVGEGT come from the germline V gene. Trimming pared 2 bases from V and 7 bases from J, leaving 12 bases between. This chain's CDR3 is CASSYPMTGQPQHF. The CDR3 bases are TGTGCCAGCAGTTACCCCATGACAGGCCAGCCCCAGCATTTT.

This sequence joins TRBV19 and TRBJ2-5; D is perhaps TRBD2 (7 bases). The CDR3 has 15 amino acids. Germline CDR1 is LNHDA and CDR2 is SQIVND (reference sequence). The V gene lost 2 bases and the J gene lost 5 bases, with 15 bases spanning the gap. The CDR3 is CASSINPRGGETQYF. The CDR3 DNA reads TGTGCCAGTAGTATAAACCCCAGGGGAGGGGAGACCCAGTACTTC.

V and J are TRBV6-4 and TRBJ2-7; 9 bases are a match to TRBD1. The CDR3 length is 12 residues. Germline CDR1 MRHNA, CDR2 SNTAGT. J lost 4 bases, V lost 8 bases, and 3 bases had no gene match. The CDR3 is CASVGQGYEQYF. The CDR3 DNA reads TGTGCCAGCGTAGGACAGGGGTACGAGCAGTACTTC.

The rearrangement links TRBV4-3 to TRBJ1-5, with 10 bases matching TRBD1. This CDR3 comprises 17 residues. CDR1 is LGHNA and CDR2 is YSLEER in the germline V gene. The J segment lost 0 bases and the V segment lost 5 bases, leaving 7 bases of the junction unmatched. CDR3 region: CASSNPGQGNSNQPQHF. The CDR3 nucleotides read TGCGCCAGCAGCAACCCGGGACAGGGGAATAGCAATCAGCCCCAGCATTTT.

This chain links TRBV6-1 with TRBJ2-2; 13 nucleotides agree with TRBD2. The V gene's germline CDR1 is MNHNS and CDR2 SASEGT. The CDR3 loop spans 16 amino acids. V was clipped by 4 bases and J by 5 bases; unmatched bases: 4. In DNA form, the CDR3 reads TGTGCCAGCAGTGTACTAGCGGGAGGGCTAACCGGGGAGCTGTTTTTT. Its translation is CASSVLAGGLTGELFF.

The chain couples TRBV9 to TRBJ2-2; the match to TRBD2 covers 7 bases. From germline, CDR1 is SGDLS and CDR2 YYNGEE. The V gene end was trimmed by 0 bases and the J gene end by 6 bases; junction bases not matched to a gene: 5. The CDR3 loop spans 15 amino acids. The chain's CDR3 is CASSVGPSGAGELFF. The CDR3 coding sequence is TGTGCCAGCAGCGTAGGTCCTAGCGGCGCCGGGGAGCTGTTTTTT.

The chain links TRBV7-3 to TRBJ1-1; no firm D call. There are 14 residues in the CDR3. V gave up 6 bases and J gave up 1 base, with 12 bases separating them. Germline values: CDR1 SGHTA, CDR2 FQGTGA. The CDR3 DNA reads TGTGCCAGCAGGAGGGAGAGGGCGAACACTGAAGCTTTCTTT. Protein sequence: CASRRERANTEAFF.

In DNA, the CDR3 is TGTGCCAGCAGCCATGGGGGCGGGAGCTCAGATACGCAGTATTTT. Translated, it gives CASSHGGGSSDTQYF. This chain joins TRBV3-1 (or the pseudogene TRBV3-2) and TRBJ2-3; TRBD2 is a possible D gene (7 bases). Germline V gene data show CDR1 as LGHDT and CDR2 as YNNKEL (reference sequence). V lost 3 bases to trimming and J lost 4 bases, with 14 bases between them. The CDR3 spans 15 residues.

The rearrangement links TRBV6-5 to TRBJ1-5; D may be TRBD1 (5 bases). The CDR3 has 14 amino acids. Per germline, CDR1 MNHEY and CDR2 SVGAGI. Deletions cut 6 bases from V and 4 bases from J, with 13 bases between. CDR3 nucleotide sequence: TGTGCCAGCAGCGCTTCGGGGGGTAATCAGCCCCAGCATTTT. Its translation: CASSASGGNQPQHF.

The V gene is TRBV11-3, the J gene TRBJ2-1; the match to TRBD2 covers 10 bases. With V trimmed by 5 bases and J by 5 bases, 6 bases remained unmatched. This CDR3 is built from 15 residues. Germline V gene data show CDR1 as SGHNT and CDR2 as YENEEA. The CDR3 spells CASSPQRGGDNEQFF. Written as DNA, the CDR3 is TGTGCCAGCAGCCCCCAGCGGGGGGGCGACAATGAGCAGTTCTTC. The entire variable domain, with the rest obtained from reference TRBV11-3 and TRBJ2-1, is as follows: EAGVVQSPRYKIIEKKQPVAFWCNPISGHNTLYWYLQNLGQGPELLIRYENEEAVDDSQLPKDRFSAERLKGVDSTLKIQPAELGDSAVYLCASSPQRGGDNEQFFGPGTRLTVL.

The genes are TRBV5-4 and TRBJ1-2; D not certain. The length of the CDR3 is 16 residues. V lost 0 bases, J lost 5 bases, and 17 bases lay in between. Germline V gives CDR1 SGHNT, CDR2 YYREEE (reference sequence). The DNA of the CDR3 is TGTGCCAGCAGCTTGGTTGGTTCGGCGGCTACGTATGGCTACACCTTC. This codes for CASSLVGSAATYGYTF.

The V call is TRBV7-9, the J call TRBJ1-2, with D hard to call. The CDR3 is 15 amino acids. V shed 5 bases and J shed 2 bases, with 15 bases lying between them. Looked up from germline, CDR1 is SEHNR and CDR2 is FQNEAQ (reference sequence). In DNA, the CDR3 is TGTGCCAGCAGCCCCACGGGGAGGGAGAACTATGGCTACACCTTC. Encoded protein: CASSPTGRENYGYTF.

The chain joins TRBV30 to TRBJ1-4, with D tentatively TRBD1 (5 bases). The length of the CDR3 is 14 residues. Germline CDR1 is GTSNPN and CDR2 is SVGIG (reference sequence). The ends were cut back, 1 base at V and 8 bases at J, with 14 bases in the middle. CDR3 loop: CAWSDGTRGEKLFF. The CDR3 nucleotides are TGTGCCTGGAGTGACGGGACTCGGGGCGAAAAACTGTTTTTT.

The chain carries TRBV19 and TRBJ1-5; no definite D call. Germline lookup yields CDR1 LNHDA and CDR2 SQIVND (reference sequence). V was cut by 3 bases and J by 4 bases, with 16 bases left in between. The CDR3 consists of 16 residues. CDR3 sequence (DNA): TGTGCCAGTAGTATCTTTCCGGGGTTGGGGAATCAGCCCCAGCATTTT. As protein: CASSIFPGLGNQPQHF.

The chain has TRBV27 and TRBJ2-7, with TRBD1 as a possible D gene (5 bases). The CDR3 has 14 amino acids. Between the trimmed V and J ends, which lost 2 bases and 3 bases, there was a span of 11 bases. Germline assignment: CDR1 MNHEY and CDR2 SMNVEV (reference sequence). DNA for the CDR3: TGTGCCAGCAGTTTAAATCGGCAGGGCTACGAGCAGTACTTC. It encodes CASSLNRQGYEQYF.

The CDR3 nucleotides read TGTGCCAGCAGCCATTGGACTAGCGGGGTCACGGTCGAGCAGTACTTC. Protein sequence: CASSHWTSGVTVEQYF. The chain couples TRBV3-1 (or the pseudogene TRBV3-2) to TRBJ2-7; 12 nucleotides line up with TRBD2. Looked up from germline, CDR1 is LGHDT and CDR2 is YNNKEL (reference sequence). The CDR3 runs to 16 residues. Losses at the gene ends were 3 bases for V and 6 bases for J; bases not matched to a gene: 9.

There are a few counts of this clone. V usage is TRBV2 and J usage is TRBJ2-1; 7 positions match TRBD2. V trimming: 8 bases; J trimming: 7 bases; junction bases outside the gene matches: 11. The germline V gene encodes CDR1 SNHLY and CDR2 FYNNEI. This CDR3 spans 14 amino acids. This CDR3 is CASLGRATRNEQFF. DNA for the CDR3: TGTGCCAGCTTGGGGAGGGCCACGCGGAATGAGCAGTTCTTC.

The gene calls are TRBV5-8 and TRBJ2-2; 10 bases line up with TRBD1. This CDR3 has 18 residues. Per the germline V gene, CDR1 is SGHTS and CDR2 is YDEGEE. Unmatched junction bases numbered 13, after V lost 6 bases and J lost 2 bases. CDR3: CASNWDRGIEANTGELFF. CDR3 in DNA: TGTGCCAGCAACTGGGACAGGGGTATCGAAGCAAACACCGGGGAGCTGTTTTTT.

The chain uses TRBV7-2 and TRBJ1-1; D not certain. There are 14 residues in the CDR3. V was cut by 2 bases and J by 2 bases, with 9 bases left in between. The germline CDR1 and CDR2 sequences are SGHTA and FQGNSA. In nucleotides, the CDR3 is TGTGCCAGCAGCTTATCTTCGGGTAACACTGAAGCTTTCTTT. This translates into CASSLSSGNTEAFF.

The sample holds a few counts of this clone. The CDR3 DNA reads TGCAGTGCTAGTGGCGGGGCCCTGGCTGGAAACACCATATATTTT. Translating it yields CSASGGALAGNTIYF. This sequence joins TRBV20-1 and TRBJ1-3; TRBD1 is a possible D gene (5 bases). Germline CDR1 DFQATT, CDR2 SNEGSKA (reference sequence). Trimming pared 3 bases from V and 2 bases from J, leaving 14 bases between. The CDR3 sequence is 15 residues long.

This clone is a singleton in its sample. The chain couples TRBV3-1 (or the pseudogene TRBV3-2) to TRBJ1-3, with a weak D call TRBD1 (5 bases). V was clipped by 2 bases and J by 5 bases, with 10 bases between them. Germline V lookup: CDR1 LGHDT, CDR2 YNNKEL (reference sequence). CDR3 length: 14 amino acids. The CDR3 region is CASSQMGGRNTIYF. Here the CDR3 DNA reads TGTGCCAGCAGCCAAATGGGGGGTCGAAACACCATATATTTT.

The V and J genes are TRBV9 and TRBJ1-2, with 7 nucleotides matching TRBD1. V lost 0 bases and J lost 7; bases outside the gene matches: 3. The CDR3 length is 13 residues. Germline loops: CDR1 SGDLS, CDR2 YYNGEE. The CDR3 reads CASSVGTGSGYTF. In nucleotides, the CDR3 is TGTGCCAGCAGCGTAGGGACAGGTTCTGGCTACACCTTC.

The chain joins TRBV6-2 or TRBV6-3 to TRBJ1-1; TRBD1 aligns across 12 bases. The V and J ends lost 6 bases and 3 bases, in that order; junction bases with no gene match: 8. Germline-derived CDR1 and CDR2 are MNHEY and SVGEGT. This CDR3 spans 16 amino acids. The DNA of the CDR3 is TGTGCCAGCAGCCACGGGACAGGGGGCGCTTACACTGAAGCTTTCTTT. Protein product: CASSHGTGGAYTEAFF.